The 16 T cell receptor beta chains in this list originate from one sample, sequenced in a study of blood T cell repertoires in COVID-19. Data came from immunoSEQ multiplex PCR; TCRdb stores just in-frame clones and leaves some out. The data show 150,000 to 200,000 clones, with 85% to 90% seen just once and 7% to 8% held by the top ten. The source material was peripheral blood. The receptor set was obtained from a woman older than 75 in a cohort sampled during active or convalescent COVID-19.

The rearrangement uses TRBV5-4 and TRBJ2-7; tentatively, D is TRBD2 (6 bases). The CDR3 loop spans 14 amino acids. Germline CDR1 reads SGHNT; CDR2 reads YYREEE (reference sequence). V lost 4 bases and J lost 1, with 12 bases in between. CDR3 amino acids: CASSPSGESYEQYV. The CDR3 DNA is TGTGCCAGCAGCCCCTCGGGGGAGTCCTACGAGCAGTACGTC.

The chain combines TRBV6-2 or TRBV6-3 with TRBJ2-3; the match to TRBD2 covers 13 bases. The CDR3 totals 16 residues. V was pared by 0 bases and J by 9 bases, with 6 bases of the junction left unmatched. Germline-derived CDR1 and CDR2 are MNHEY and SVGEGT. The CDR3 spells CASSYSTSGGPGTQYF. Written as DNA, the CDR3 is TGTGCCAGCAGTTACTCGACTAGCGGGGGGCCAGGGACGCAGTATTTT.

This chain links TRBV5-1 with TRBJ1-2, with a possible D match to TRBD1 (6 bases). The CDR3 runs to 15 residues. V was cut by 1 base and J by 2 bases, with 12 bases left in between. Germline CDR1 is SGHRS and CDR2 is YFSETQ. The CDR3 loop reads CASSLSADSNYGYTF. The DNA of the CDR3 is TGCGCCAGCAGCTTGTCGGCGGACAGCAACTATGGCTACACCTTC.

This rearrangement joins TRBV4-1 to TRBJ2-3; 7 positions agree with TRBD2. The V gene's germline CDR1 is MGHRA and CDR2 YSYEKL. The CDR3 runs to 15 residues. Germline trimming cut 0 bases from V and 7 bases from J; bases unmatched to any gene: 7. The CDR3 region is CASSQEEGGEYTQYF. DNA of the CDR3: TGCGCCAGCAGCCAAGAAGAGGGAGGGGAGTATACGCAGTATTTT.

The chain has TRBV9 and TRBJ1-1, with TRBD1 matching over 11 bases. CDR1 is SGDLS, CDR2 YYNGEE, per germline. V lost 4 bases to trimming and J lost 5 bases; unmatched junction nucleotides: 4. The CDR3 extends over 14 amino acids. The CDR3 sequence is CASSPWDRGTEAFF. The CDR3 nucleotides read TGTGCCAGCAGCCCTTGGGACAGGGGGACTGAAGCTTTCTTT.

On this clone: Other DNA sequences within the sample encode an identical CDR3. The chain recombines TRBV5-1 with TRBJ1-5; 7 bases agree with TRBD1. This CDR3 comprises 13 residues. Looked up from germline, CDR1 is SGHRS and CDR2 is YFSETQ. The V and J ends lost 4 bases and 5 bases, in that order; junction bases with no gene match: 3. DNA for the CDR3: TGCGCCAGCAGCCGCGACAGGGATCAGCCCCAGCATTTT. Translating it yields CASSRDRDQPQHF.

The chain couples TRBV6-6 to TRBJ2-5; 8 bases are a match to TRBD1. Germline V gene sequence: CDR1 MNHNY, CDR2 SVGAGI (reference sequence). The CDR3 is 13 residues long. J lost 5 bases, V lost 6 bases, and 5 bases had no gene match. In nucleotides, the CDR3 is TGTGCCAGCAGGCCAGGGGGCGCGGAGACCCAGTACTTC. It is translated as CASRPGGAETQYF.

The J gene is TRBJ1-2, the V gene TRBV20-1, with D tentatively TRBD1 (5 bases). Looked up from germline, CDR1 is DFQATT and CDR2 is SNEGSKA (reference sequence). V lost 4 bases, J lost 6 bases, and 9 bases lay in between. The CDR3 has 11 amino acids. CDR3 residues: CSATGWDGYTF. The CDR3, as DNA: TGCAGTGCTACAGGGTGGGATGGCTACACCTTC.

This chain links TRBV6-6 with TRBJ1-4, with 9 bases matching TRBD1. The CDR3 is 14 residues long. Germline V gene lookup returns CDR1 MNHNY and CDR2 SVGAGI (reference sequence). V shed 3 bases and J 10 bases; nucleotides not matched to a gene: 6. CDR3 DNA sequence: TGTGCCAGCAGTTATCGGGACAGGGAGGGAAAACTGTTTTTT. This codes for CASSYRDREGKLFF.

This rearrangement joins TRBV3-1 (or the pseudogene TRBV3-2) to TRBJ2-1, with a weak D call TRBD2 (5 bases). Germline V gives CDR1 LGHDT, CDR2 YNNKEL (reference sequence). Trimming took off 1 base at V and 8 bases at J, with 15 bases between the two ends. This CDR3 has 15 residues. CDR3 nucleotides: TGTGCCAGCAGCCAAGGGACCCAGAGCGGCGATGAGCAGTTCTTC. Residues: CASSQGTQSGDEQFF.

The CDR3 spells CASSLVSSTDTQYF. CDR3 DNA sequence: TGTGCCAGCAGCCTAGTATCTAGCACAGATACGCAGTATTTT. V usage is TRBV11-3 and J usage is TRBJ2-3; no firm D call. Germline loops: CDR1 SGHNT, CDR2 YENEEA. With 5 bases removed from V and 0 bases from J, the gap between germline ends came to 9 bases. The CDR3 contains 14 residues.

The rearrangement links TRBV19 to TRBJ2-5, with TRBD2 identical over 8 bases. CDR3 length equals 14 residues. The trim removed 4 bases at V and 3 bases at J, leaving 4 bases unmatched. Germline values: CDR1 LNHDA, CDR2 SQIVND (reference sequence). CDR3 in DNA: TGTGCCAGTAGTACCCCGGGGGGGGAAGAGACCCAGTACTTC. This translates into CASSTPGGEETQYF.

The gene calls are TRBV24-1 and TRBJ1-1; D gene ambiguous. There are 13 residues in the CDR3. Germline CDR1 reads KGHDR; CDR2 reads SFDVKD. Trimming shortened V by 2 bases and J by 11 bases, and 14 bases separated the two germline ends. The CDR3 region is CATSDSGEEDAFF. The CDR3 DNA reads as TGTGCCACCAGTGATTCCGGGGAAGAGGACGCTTTCTTT.

V and J are TRBV18 and TRBJ1-2; perhaps TRBD1 as D (5 bases). There are 16 residues in the CDR3. CDR1 and CDR2 (germline): KGHSH, LQKENI. V gave up 2 bases and J gave up 7 bases, with 20 bases separating them. The CDR3, as DNA: TGTGCCAGCTCACCAAATAACCCCAGGGCAAACCCTGGCTACACCTTC. This sequence encodes CASSPNNPRANPGYTF.

Only one count was recorded for this clone. V is TRBV28 and J is TRBJ1-2; D is uncertain. The V end lost 6 bases, the J end lost 0 bases, and 23 bases lay between the germline ends. The CDR3 is 18 residues long. Germline V lookup: CDR1 MDHEN, CDR2 SYDVKM. CDR3 coding DNA: TGTGCCAGCAGCCGCGGGGATGGCCGAGCAGGTGCTAACTATGGCTACACCTTC. It specifies CASSRGDGRAGANYGYTF.

This clone was detected only once. The chain joins TRBV24-1 to TRBJ2-3; 7 nucleotides match TRBD1. Germline V gene lookup returns CDR1 KGHDR and CDR2 SFDVKD. Trimming at V came to 1 base and at J to 1 base, leaving 1 base not matched to a gene. This CDR3 spans 15 amino acids. CDR3 sequence: CATSDFDRGTDTQYF. In DNA form, the CDR3 reads TGTGCCACCAGTGATTTTGACAGGGGCACAGATACGCAGTATTTT.